A single sample is the source of the 2 T cell receptor beta chains below, sequenced in a study of response to subunit inactivated influenza vaccine. TCRdb fed the RT-PCR reads into MiXCR, producing one record per CDR3 protein. The sample shows over 400,000 distinct CDR3 sequences, roughly 11% of them seen only once. Source: PBMCs from blood, taken 40 to 50 days after vaccination. Receptors originate from a man aged 50 or older who received an inactivated influenza vaccine.

The genes are TRBV9 and TRBJ2-2; possibly TRBD1 for D (6 bases). There are 16 residues in the CDR3. V was cut by 4 bases and J by 5 bases, with 18 bases left in between. Germline CDR1 SGDLS, CDR2 YYNGEE. DNA of the CDR3: TGTGCCAGCAGCCCTCTGGGACAATCTACGACCGGGGAGCTGTTTTTT. Translation gives CASSPLGQSTTGELFF.

The chain recombines TRBV11-2 with TRBJ2-1; no reliable D call. The CDR3 spans 16 residues. Germline values: CDR1 SGHAT, CDR2 FQNNGV. V was cut by 0 bases and J by 8 bases, with 17 bases left in between. The CDR3 region is CASSLDRVITTDEQFF. The CDR3 DNA follows: TGTGCCAGCAGCTTAGACCGGGTCATCACGACCGATGAGCAGTTCTTC.